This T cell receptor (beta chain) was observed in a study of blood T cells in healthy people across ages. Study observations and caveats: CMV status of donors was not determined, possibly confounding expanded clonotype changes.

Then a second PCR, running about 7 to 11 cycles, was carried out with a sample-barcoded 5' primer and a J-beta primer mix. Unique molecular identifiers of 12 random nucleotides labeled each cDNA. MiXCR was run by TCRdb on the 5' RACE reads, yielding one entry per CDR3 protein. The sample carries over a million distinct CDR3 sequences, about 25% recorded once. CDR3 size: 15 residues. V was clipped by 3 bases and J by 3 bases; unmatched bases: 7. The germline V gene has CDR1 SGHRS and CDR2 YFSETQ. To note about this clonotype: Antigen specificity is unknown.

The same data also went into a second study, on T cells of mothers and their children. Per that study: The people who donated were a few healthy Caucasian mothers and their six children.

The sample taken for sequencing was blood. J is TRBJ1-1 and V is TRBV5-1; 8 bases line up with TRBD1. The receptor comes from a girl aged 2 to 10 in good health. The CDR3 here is CASSYTGTGDTEAFF. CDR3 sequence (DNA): TGCGCCAGCAGCTATACCGGGACAGGAGACACTGAAGCTTTCTTT. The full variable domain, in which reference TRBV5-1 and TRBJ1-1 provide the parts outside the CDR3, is KAGVTQTPRYLIKTRGQQVTLSCSPISGHRSVSWYQQTPGQGLQFLFEYFSETQRNKGNFPGRFSGRQFSNSRSEMNVSTLELGDSALYLCASSYTGTGDTEAFFGQGTRLTVV.